This T cell receptor (beta chain) originates from a study of T cells in Graves' hyperthyroidism and ophthalmopathy. Amplified TCR beta CDR3 regions came from RNA transcripts. An initial round of RT-PCR targeting the TCR CDR3 relied on the HTBI primer set. One entry per CDR3 protein, called by TCRdb with MiXCR from the multiplex PCR reads. The sample yields about 58,000 distinct CDR3 sequences, roughly 52% seen once. The V gene end was trimmed by 6 bases and the J gene end by 13 bases; junction bases not matched to a gene: 8. CDR1 and CDR2 (germline): DFQATT, SNEGSKA (reference sequence). The CDR3 extends over 11 amino acids. This clonotype was detected once. Among ophthalmopathy patients, the Clinical Activity Score reached at least 3, the NOSPECS grade reached at least 4, and duration remained under 3 months. For the diagnoses, clinical symptoms, serum thyroxine and TRAb, thyroid ultrasound and orbital computed tomography were used.

The chain employs TRBV20-1 and TRBJ2-3; TRBD2 matches at 9 bases. Specimen: blood. The sequence came from a woman younger than 45 with Graves' ophthalmopathy. The DNA of the CDR3 is TGCAGTGCCTGGCGGGGGGGCGTTGAGTATTTT. Protein product: CSAWRGGVEYF.